Listed below are T cell receptor beta chains from one sample, sequenced in a study of graft-versus-host responses after intestinal transplantation. The protocol was immunoSEQ multiplex PCR, while the TCRdb copy is restricted to in-frame clones and leaves out a portion. Among 85,000 to 130,000 clones listed, roughly nine tenths were seen once. The antigens of these receptors remain unknown. Material: unstimulated CD4+ T cells sorted from spleen or lymph node cells, obtained before intestinal transplant. The origin of the receptors is a human donor who received an intestinal transplant. The CDR3 runs from the conserved cysteine through the conserved F or W. D genes are given only for firm matches. Not all rows give a size; the values are once, few, many and, for expanded clones, a class.

CDR3,DNA,size,D,V,J
CASSSGQAETQYF,TGTGCCAGCAGCTCTGGACAGGCAGAGACCCAGTACTTC,once,TRBD1,TRBV11-2,TRBJ2-5
CASSQGTPGYEKLFF,TGTGCCAGTAGTCAAGGGACTCCAGGCTATGAAAAACTGTTTTTT,NA,NA,TRBV19,TRBJ1-4
CSGGRAFQYNEQFF,TGCAGCGGGGGGAGGGCTTTCCAGTACAATGAGCAGTTCTTC,NA,TRBD2,TRBV29-1,TRBJ2-1
CASSLRVESYNSPLHF,TGTGCCAGCAGCCTCAGGGTCGAGTCCTATAATTCACCCCTCCACTTT,NA,NA,TRBV11-2,TRBJ1-6
CASSDSLMAYGYTF,TGTGCCAGCAGTGATTCCCTTATGGCTTATGGCTACACCTTC,NA,NA,TRBV6-1,TRBJ1-2
CASSLGRDSSYEQYF,TGTGCCAGCAGCCTAGGCCGAGACAGCTCCTACGAGCAGTACTTC,NA,NA,TRBV7-9,TRBJ2-7
CASSSQTEGTDTQYF,TGTGCCAGCAGCTCCCAGACAGAGGGAACAGATACGCAGTATTTT,NA,NA,TRBV9,TRBJ2-3
CASSPKTGGNTEAFF,TGTGCCAGCTCACCTAAGACAGGGGGGAACACTGAAGCTTTCTTT,NA,TRBD1,TRBV18,TRBJ1-1
CASSQAAGTGRGDNEAFF,TGTGCCAGCAGCCAAGCGGCAGGGACGGGTCGAGGTGACAATGAAGCTTTCTTT,NA,NA,TRBV4-2,TRBJ1-1
CASSPYKDRVQETQYF,TGTGCCAGCAGCCCCTACAAAGATCGCGTCCAAGAGACCCAGTACTTC,NA,NA,TRBV5-4,TRBJ2-5
CASSPYNEQFF,TGTGCCAGCTCACCGTACAATGAGCAGTTCTTC,NA,NA,TRBV18,TRBJ2-1
CASRVTGGVYNEQFF,TGTGCCAGCAGGGTAACAGGGGGCGTTTACAATGAGCAGTTCTTC,NA,TRBD1,TRBV2,TRBJ2-1
CASSVVASGSNEQFF,TGTGCCAGCAGCGTGGTGGCTAGCGGGAGTAATGAGCAGTTCTTC,NA,TRBD2,TRBV9,TRBJ2-1
CASSRFASGSAEQYF,TGTGCCAGCAGTAGGTTCGCTAGCGGGTCGGCCGAGCAGTACTTC,NA,TRBD2,TRBV2,TRBJ2-7
CASSFRGNEQFF,TGTGCCAGCAGTTTTCGGGGAAATGAGCAGTTCTTC,NA,NA,TRBV27,TRBJ2-1
CSVEGRQGGLETQYF,TGCAGCGTTGAAGGGCGACAGGGGGGTTTAGAGACCCAGTACTTC,NA,TRBD1,TRBV29-1,TRBJ2-5
CASSSLLAGPPDTQYF,TGTGCCAGCAGTTCTCTACTAGCTGGTCCACCAGATACGCAGTATTTT,NA,NA,TRBV6-5,TRBJ2-3
CASTAEGSLGGNQPQHF,TGTGCCAGCACTGCAGAGGGGAGTCTTGGTGGCAATCAGCCCCAGCATTTT,once,NA,TRBV28,TRBJ1-5